This section outlines one T cell receptor beta chain sequence together with its context. What this receptor recognizes is not known. It has no much larger one-base neighbor in the sample; base qualities were not kept. At the junction V is shortened by 1 base and J by 3 bases, with 7 bases in between. The CDR3 starts with the cysteine, ends with the phenylalanine, and has 13 residues. The DNA shown is the 39-base CDR3, in frame from base 1. Taken from the germline V gene, the CDR1 and CDR2 loops are SGHTS and YDEGEE. A patient counted as having stable Graves' hyperthyroidism if no progression to ophthalmopathy occurred over 18 months of follow-up. Hyperthyroidism patients were aged 18 to 65 years and newly diagnosed, with disease duration of less than 2 months. The study excluded patients with uncontrolled infections, other autoimmune diseases, pregnancy or lactation. Clinical symptoms, serum thyroxine and TRAb, thyroid ultrasound, and orbital computed tomography formed the basis for the diagnoses. Ficoll-Paque density gradient centrifugation was used to isolate PBMCs from about 10 ml of fresh peripheral blood. Total RNA was extracted using Trizol reagent, and RNA quality was assessed on an Agilent 2100 Bioanalyzer.

Amplification of TCR beta CDR3 regions was carried out from RNA transcripts. For the first round of RT-PCR on the TCR CDR3, the HTBI primer set was used together with the Qiagen OneStep RT-PCR kit. The libraries were constructed in a second round of multiplex PCR and then size-selected and purified. The libraries were sequenced on an Illumina HiSeq2000 using paired-end 100 bp reads. The authors processed their data as follows. Raw data were processed with SOAPnuke, discarding reads with adapters, uncalled bases, mean Phred below 15, or no exact constant-primer or identifier match. COPE v1.2.5 was used to merge the high-quality paired reads, and each unique nucleotide sequence was defined as a clonotype. MiTCR v1.1 was used to align clonotypes to the IMGT TRBV, TRBD and TRBJ reference segments. Analysis was restricted to V-J combinations with a frequency above 0.0001, which covered roughly 99% of repertoires. A TCS score was defined as the ratio between F50 (clonal expansion) and ExV (chaos), using BLOSUM62-based TCRdist between CDR3 peptides within each V-J. Welch's t-statistics and random forest reduced approximately 520 V-J features to 13, which were used in a naive Bayes classifier (R e1071). Using fastp trimming at Q25 and MiXCR clonotype assembly, TCRdb reanalyzed the public sequencing data and kept in-frame beta chains. Identical CDR3 protein sequences are pooled into one entry, listed with their most common genes and DNA. The V and J calls, along with clone size, are taken from TCRdb and not from the paper's own processing. In this sample the table shows a few hundred thousand distinct CDR3 sequences, 14% of which occur a single time. About 14% of the sample is taken by the ten largest.

The source of the sample is a study of T cells in Graves' hyperthyroidism and ophthalmopathy (dated by TCRdb to the late 2010s). Describing the broader study: Peripheral blood samples were taken at initial diagnosis, before any treatment was given. The paper reports TCR Vbeta CDR3 sequencing of over 130 peripheral blood samples: around 45 ophthalmopathy, over 70 hyperthyroidism and approximately 17 progressor patients. The approximately 95 discovery patients were divided at random into training and test sets in a 7:3 ratio. In several Graves' hyperthyroidism patients, the study also compared T-cell repertoires from thyroid tissue with T-cell repertoires from blood. Following sampling, methimazole starting at 30 mg daily was given to hyperthyroidism patients, and high-dose intravenous methylprednisolone was given to ophthalmopathy patients. Prospective prediction of ophthalmopathy was tested in an independent validation cohort consisting of fewer than 20 hyperthyroidism patients and approximately 16 patients who later progressed to ophthalmopathy. TCR V-J signatures able to tell the groups apart were searched for in a discovery cohort of 95 or so patients, of whom over 40 had Graves' ophthalmopathy and around 57 had stable Graves' hyperthyroidism.

What the study reported, not specific to this receptor: No statistical method was used to set the sample size in advance, and investigators knew the group allocation. A 13 V-J signature model separated ophthalmopathy from stable hyperthyroidism, with 87.88% sensitivity and 81.08% specificity in cross-validation and 80%/75% in testing. In validation, progression to ophthalmopathy was predicted by the model with approximately 67% sensitivity and about 72% specificity, a median of around 6.5 months before onset. Most expanded thyroid clonotypes (frequency above 0.001) were also detected in blood, suggesting blood repertoires may reflect thyroid immune responses.

The sequence was collected from a woman between 35 and 50 years old with Graves' hyperthyroidism. The sequencing sample was made of blood. The sequence links TRBV5-8 to TRBJ2-5; tentative D gene TRBD1, with 5 bases matching. In nucleotide form, the sequence is TGTGCCAGCAGCTTGTTCAGGGAAGAGACCCAGTACTTC. Its product reads: CASSLFREETQYF.